A single sample gave rise to the 16 T cell receptor beta chains below, sequenced in a study of cytomegalovirus exposure and HLA in healthy donors. PCR employed 60 Vbeta and 13 Jbeta primers. TCRdb's table, derived via immunoSEQ multiplex PCR, lists solely in-frame clones and lacks some. The repertoire holds approximately 120,000 clones, with less than 85% as singletons. Sequencing was performed on PBMCs. Receptors originate from a man aged 18 to 29 in good health and CMV-seropositive.

The chain combines TRBV7-9 with TRBJ1-1, with D possibly matching TRBD1 (6 bases). There are 14 residues in the CDR3. Germline loops: CDR1 SEHNR, CDR2 FQNEAQ (reference sequence). Trimming took off 4 bases at V and 5 bases at J, with 14 bases between the two ends. The DNA of the CDR3 is TGTGCCAGCAGCTCCCAAGAGGGGGGGACTGAAGCTTTCTTT. Protein sequence: CASSSQEGGTEAFF.

DNA of the CDR3: TGTGCCAGCAGTCGACAGGAGAGCACTGAAGCTTTCTTT. Translating gives CASSRQESTEAFF. The gene calls are TRBV28 and TRBJ1-1; D is possibly TRBD1 (6 bases). The CDR3 covers 13 residues. The V gene lost 5 bases and the J gene lost 4 bases, with 11 bases spanning the gap. Germline V gene sequence: CDR1 MDHEN, CDR2 SYDVKM.

V and J are TRBV19 and TRBJ2-1; 10 positions match TRBD1. The CDR3 totals 14 residues. The germline gives CDR1 LNHDA, CDR2 SQIVND (reference sequence). Trimming cost V 4 bases and J 6 bases; bases outside gene matches: 3. In DNA, the CDR3 is TGTGCCAGTAGTACGACAGGGGGCCGCAATGAGCAGTTCTTC. Translating gives CASSTTGGRNEQFF.

This chain joins TRBV6-5 and TRBJ2-5; TRBD1 matches at 9 bases. J was trimmed by 5 bases and V by 2 bases; bases with no gene match: 6. Per the germline V gene, CDR1 is MNHEY and CDR2 is SVGAGI. CDR3 length: 15 residues. The CDR3 loop reads CASSYVDRGEETQYF. The DNA for the CDR3 is TGTGCCAGCAGTTACGTAGACAGGGGGGAGGAGACCCAGTACTTC.

This CDR3 reads CAGNRGMGQPQHF. As DNA, the CDR3 is TGTGCCGGCAATCGGGGAATGGGACAGCCCCAGCATTTT. The genes are TRBV2 and TRBJ1-5, with no clear D. V lost 11 bases, J lost 7 bases, and 18 bases lay in between. CDR1 is SNHLY and CDR2 is FYNNEI in the germline V gene. The length of the CDR3 is 13 residues.

The chain carries TRBV11-3 and TRBJ2-5; maybe TRBD2 (5 bases). Per the germline V gene, CDR1 is SGHNT and CDR2 is YENEEA. V was shortened by 1 base and J by 3 bases, with 15 bases between the two germline ends. The CDR3 totals 16 residues. This CDR3 is CASSLGLIRGEETQYF. CDR3 nucleotides: TGTGCCAGCAGCTTAGGACTAATCCGGGGAGAAGAGACCCAGTACTTC.

This clone has only one observation. This rearrangement joins TRBV5-8 to TRBJ1-6, with D uncertain. This CDR3 region has 12 residues. Trimming pared 0 bases from V and 14 bases from J, leaving 9 bases between. Germline CDR1 is SGHTS and CDR2 is YDEGEE. In nucleotides, the CDR3 is TGTGCCAGCAGCTTGGGCCCCGTAGCCCTCCACTTT. Translating gives CASSLGPVALHF. Full variable domain (missing parts from reference TRBV5-8 and TRBJ1-6): EAGVTQSPTHLIKTRGQQATLRCSPISGHTSVYWYQQALGLGLQFLLWYDEGEERNRGNFPPRFSGRQFPNYSSELNVNALELEDSALYLCASSLGPVALHFGNGTRLTVT.

This chain uses TRBV14 with TRBJ1-4, with 10 positions matching TRBD1. J lost 7 bases, V lost 5 bases, and 7 bases had no gene match. This CDR3 spans 15 amino acids. Germline V gene sequence: CDR1 SGHDN, CDR2 FVKESK. This CDR3 reads CASSAPGQGLEKLFF. The CDR3 nucleotides read TGTGCCAGCAGCGCACCGGGACAGGGGCTTGAAAAACTGTTTTTT.

This chain connects TRBV20-1 to TRBJ2-7; TRBD1 is a possible D gene (6 bases). Trimming took 5 bases from V and 5 from J, leaving 10 bases between them. CDR1 is DFQATT and CDR2 is SNEGSKA in the germline V gene (reference sequence). This CDR3 is 11 amino acids long. CDR3 sequence (DNA): TGCAGTGCTCTACACAGGGACGAGCAGTACTTC. Translation: CSALHRDEQYF.

The V call is TRBV10-3, the J call TRBJ2-1, with TRBD2 identical over 9 bases. The CDR3 is 14 residues long. With 5 bases clipped from V and 10 bases from J, the junction kept 9 bases outside the gene matches. Germline V gives CDR1 ENHRY, CDR2 SYGVKD. CDR3 in amino acids: CAISTKGLAEEQFF. The DNA of the CDR3 is TGTGCCATCAGTACAAAGGGACTAGCCGAGGAGCAGTTCTTC.

V and J are TRBV30 and TRBJ1-2; D is unresolved. Trimming removed 5 bases from V and 0 bases from J, with 10 bases in between. This CDR3 has 13 amino acids. The germline V gene has CDR1 GTSNPN and CDR2 SVGIG (reference sequence). This chain's CDR3 is CAWYSEANYGYTF. The CDR3 bases are TGTGCCTGGTACAGTGAAGCTAACTATGGCTACACCTTC.

This CDR3 is CASSLGDRNTEAFF. In nucleotides, the CDR3 is TGTGCCAGCAGCTTAGGAGACAGGAACACTGAAGCTTTCTTT. V usage is TRBV7-9 and J usage is TRBJ1-1, with D perhaps TRBD1 (5 bases). The V gene lost 1 base and the J gene lost 1 base, with 7 bases spanning the gap. Germline loops: CDR1 SEHNR, CDR2 FQNEAQ (reference sequence). The CDR3 is made up of 14 amino acids.

This clone came up once. This chain links TRBV6-5 with TRBJ2-2, with D possibly being TRBD2 (6 bases). Germline V gives CDR1 MNHEY, CDR2 SVGAGI. V was cut by 6 bases and J by 6 bases, with 14 bases left in between. The CDR3 runs to 14 residues. The CDR3 sequence: CASRSGTPAGELFF. For the CDR3, the DNA is TGTGCCAGCAGGTCCGGGACTCCGGCCGGGGAGCTGTTTTTT.

The V call is TRBV7-3, the J call TRBJ2-2, with 12 bases lining up with TRBD2. Germline CDR1 and CDR2: SGHTA and FQGTGA. Trimming removed 1 base from V and 7 bases from J; junction bases left unmatched: 7. CDR3 length: 17 amino acids. The CDR3 sequence is CASSLSSSGGAGGELFF. CDR3 bases: TGTGCCAGCAGCTTAAGTTCTAGCGGGGGGGCCGGCGGGGAGCTGTTTTTT.

The chain carries TRBV5-1 and TRBJ2-2, with D tentatively TRBD1 (5 bases). Trimming removed 3 bases at V and 4 bases at J, with 16 bases between. The CDR3 spans 16 residues. Per germline, CDR1 SGHRS and CDR2 YFSETQ. The CDR3 sequence is CASSYGQTQSTGELFF. The CDR3 DNA reads as TGCGCCAGCAGCTACGGACAAACCCAATCCACCGGGGAGCTGTTTTTT.

The chain couples TRBV19 to TRBJ1-5; 7 bases match TRBD1. The V gene's germline CDR1 is LNHDA and CDR2 SQIVND (reference sequence). The CDR3 is made up of 16 amino acids. V trimming: 5 bases; J trimming: 0 bases; junction bases outside the gene matches: 7. The DNA for the CDR3 is TGTGCCAGTAGTCCAAACAGGGGATATAGCAATCAGCCCCAGCATTTT. Its protein is CASSPNRGYSNQPQHF.